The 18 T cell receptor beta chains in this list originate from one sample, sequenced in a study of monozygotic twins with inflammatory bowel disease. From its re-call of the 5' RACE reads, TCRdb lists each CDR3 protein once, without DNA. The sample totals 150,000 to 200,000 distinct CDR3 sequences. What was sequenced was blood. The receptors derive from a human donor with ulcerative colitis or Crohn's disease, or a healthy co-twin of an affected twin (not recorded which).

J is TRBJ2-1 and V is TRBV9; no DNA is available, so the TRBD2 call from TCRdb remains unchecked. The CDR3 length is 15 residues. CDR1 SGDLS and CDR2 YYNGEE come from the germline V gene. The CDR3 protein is CASSAGDWTYNEQFF.

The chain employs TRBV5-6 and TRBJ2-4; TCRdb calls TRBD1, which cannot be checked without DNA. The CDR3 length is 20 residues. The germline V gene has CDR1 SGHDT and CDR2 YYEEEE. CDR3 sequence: CASSSSEGQGSFLAKNIQYF.

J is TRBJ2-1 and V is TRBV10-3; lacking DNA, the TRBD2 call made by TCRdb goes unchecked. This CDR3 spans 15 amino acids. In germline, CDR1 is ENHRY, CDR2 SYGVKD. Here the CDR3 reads CAISESGRANNEQFF.

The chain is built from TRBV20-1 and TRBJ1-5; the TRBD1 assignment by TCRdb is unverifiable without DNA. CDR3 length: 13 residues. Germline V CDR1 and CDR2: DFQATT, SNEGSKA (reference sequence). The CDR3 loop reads CSASGQVNQPQHF.

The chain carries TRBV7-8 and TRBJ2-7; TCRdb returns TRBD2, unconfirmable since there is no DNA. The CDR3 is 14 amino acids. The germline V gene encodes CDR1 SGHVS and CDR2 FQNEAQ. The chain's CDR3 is CASLILAGSYEQYF.

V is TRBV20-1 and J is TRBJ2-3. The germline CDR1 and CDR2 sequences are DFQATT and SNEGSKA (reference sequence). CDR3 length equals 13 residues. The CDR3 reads CSASRLETDTQYF.

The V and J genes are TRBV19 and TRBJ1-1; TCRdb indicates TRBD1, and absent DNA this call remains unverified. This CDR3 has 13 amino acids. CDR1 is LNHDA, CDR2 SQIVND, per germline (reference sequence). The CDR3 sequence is CASSEEGVTEAFF.

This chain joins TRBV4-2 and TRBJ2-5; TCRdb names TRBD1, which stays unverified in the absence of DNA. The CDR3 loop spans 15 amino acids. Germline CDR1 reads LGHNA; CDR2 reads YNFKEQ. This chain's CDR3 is CASSQADRGQETQYF.

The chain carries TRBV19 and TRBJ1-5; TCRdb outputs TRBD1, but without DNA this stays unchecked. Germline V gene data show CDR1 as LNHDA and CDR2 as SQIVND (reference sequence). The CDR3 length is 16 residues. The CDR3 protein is CASSVSGGQGAQPQHF.

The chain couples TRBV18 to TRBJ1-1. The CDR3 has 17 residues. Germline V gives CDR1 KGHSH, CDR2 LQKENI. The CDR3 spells CASSPAGEGFWNTEAFF.

This chain's CDR3 is CASSMGNGELFF. The V gene is TRBV27, the J gene TRBJ2-2. CDR1 MNHEY and CDR2 SMNVEV come from the germline V gene (reference sequence). CDR3 length: 12 amino acids.

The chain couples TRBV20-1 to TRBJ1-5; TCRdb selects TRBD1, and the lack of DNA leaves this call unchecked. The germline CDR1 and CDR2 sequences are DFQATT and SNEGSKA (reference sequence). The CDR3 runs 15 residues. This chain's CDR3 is CSARDPQGGNQPQHF.

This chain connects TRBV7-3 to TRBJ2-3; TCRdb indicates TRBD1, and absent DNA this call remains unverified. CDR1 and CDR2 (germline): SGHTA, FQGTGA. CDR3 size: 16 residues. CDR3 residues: CASSLTEAGVGGTQYF. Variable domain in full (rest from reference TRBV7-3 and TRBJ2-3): GAGVSQTPSNKVTEKGKYVELRCDPISGHTALYWYRQSLGQGPEFLIYFQGTGAADDSGLPNDRFFAVRPEGSVSTLKIQRTERGDSAVYLCASSLTEAGVGGTQYFGPGTRLTVL.

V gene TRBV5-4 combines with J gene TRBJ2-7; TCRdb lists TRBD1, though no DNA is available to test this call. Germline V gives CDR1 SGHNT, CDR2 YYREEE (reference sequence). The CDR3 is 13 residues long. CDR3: CASSRQGVHEQYF.

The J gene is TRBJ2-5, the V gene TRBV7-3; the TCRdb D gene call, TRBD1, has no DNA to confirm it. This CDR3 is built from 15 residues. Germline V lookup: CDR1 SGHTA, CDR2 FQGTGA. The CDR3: CASSLTGQGGETQYF.

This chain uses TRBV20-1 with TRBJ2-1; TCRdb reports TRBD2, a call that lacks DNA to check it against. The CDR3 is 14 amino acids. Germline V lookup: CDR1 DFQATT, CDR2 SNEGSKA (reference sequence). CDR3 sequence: CSATREWSYNEQFF.

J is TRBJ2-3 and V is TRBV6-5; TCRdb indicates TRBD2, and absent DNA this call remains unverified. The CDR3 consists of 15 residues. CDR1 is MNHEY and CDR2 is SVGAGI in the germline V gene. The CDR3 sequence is CASSYWNSAGDTQYF.

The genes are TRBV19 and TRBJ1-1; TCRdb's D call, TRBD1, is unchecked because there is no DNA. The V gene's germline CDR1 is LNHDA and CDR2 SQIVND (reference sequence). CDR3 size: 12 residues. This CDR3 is CAVQLGATEAFF.